The 30 T cell receptor beta chains given below trace back to one sample, sequenced in a study of early T cells in non-severe SARS-CoV-2 infection. TCRdb used MiXCR to reprocess the 5' RACE reads, holding one entry per CDR3 protein. Of 45,000 to 60,000 distinct CDR3 sequences in the sample, 10% are singletons; the top ten hold roughly 4.7%. The sequenced sample was whole blood. The receptors were gathered from an adult who was a healthcare worker with PCR-confirmed SARS-CoV-2 infection or an uninfected control (not recorded which).

This sequence joins TRBV5-5 and TRBJ2-1, with D possibly being TRBD1 or TRBD2 (5 bases each). Germline V gene lookup returns CDR1 SGHKS and CDR2 YYEKEE (reference sequence). V was trimmed by 4 bases and J by 8 bases, leaving 16 bases between them. The CDR3 is 14 residues long. For the CDR3, the DNA is TGTGCCAGCAGCCCCCGACAGCCCGGGGATGAGCAGTTCTTC. The encoded protein is CASSPRQPGDEQFF.

The chain carries TRBV9 and TRBJ2-1, with D uncertain. Germline V gives CDR1 SGDLS, CDR2 YYNGEE. Trimming took off 4 bases at V and 0 bases at J, with 11 bases between the two ends. The CDR3 covers 15 residues. The CDR3 sequence is CASSLHLSSYNEQFF. The CDR3 DNA follows: TGTGCCAGCAGCCTCCACCTGAGCTCCTACAATGAGCAGTTCTTC.

V and J are TRBV19 and TRBJ1-4; no clear D. Trimming cost V 3 bases and J 3 bases, with 11 bases left between them. Germline V gives CDR1 LNHDA, CDR2 SQIVND (reference sequence). This CDR3 contains 15 residues. The CDR3 here is CASSMIHGSNEKLFF. The CDR3 DNA is TGTGCCAGTAGTATGATCCACGGTTCTAATGAAAAACTGTTTTTT.

The J gene is TRBJ2-2, the V gene TRBV7-3, with 7 positions matching TRBD2. Germline CDR1 and CDR2: SGHTA and FQGTGA. CDR3 length: 14 residues. V lost 0 bases to trimming and J lost 6 bases; unmatched junction nucleotides: 1. DNA for the CDR3: TGTGCCAGCAGCTTAACTGGACTAGCCGGGGAGCTGTTTTTT. Amino acids: CASSLTGLAGELFF.

This clonotype was counted ten times or more. This chain links TRBV11-2 with TRBJ1-1; 12 bases map to TRBD1. The junction had 3 bases not matched to a gene; V was cut back by 4 bases and J by 3 bases. The germline CDR1 and CDR2 sequences are SGHAT and FQNNGV. CDR3 size: 15 residues. The chain's CDR3 is CASSYGTGGYTEAFF. For the CDR3, the DNA is TGTGCCAGCAGCTATGGGACAGGGGGCTACACTGAAGCTTTCTTT.

This clonotype was seen many times. The rearrangement joins TRBV12-3 or TRBV12-4 to TRBJ1-3; D is perhaps TRBD1 (6 bases). CDR3 length equals 15 residues. With 3 bases removed from V and 3 bases from J, the gap between germline ends came to 12 bases. CDR3 residues: CASSFRGGSGNTIYF. CDR3 nucleotides: TGTGCCAGCAGTTTTAGGGGGGGCAGTGGAAACACCATATATTTT.

Ten or more counts support this clonotype. The junction departs from germline at one end; a sequencing error may be responsible. V and J are TRBV7-7 and TRBJ2-2; TRBD1 aligns across 7 bases. CDR1 and CDR2 (germline): SSHAT, FNYEAQ (reference sequence). CDR3 length equals 15 residues. The CDR3 DNA follows: TGTGCTAGCAGCTTCAGGGGGAGCGGTGGCGGGGAGCTGTTTTTT. This translates into CASSFRGSGGGELFF.

This clonotype was counted many times. The chain carries TRBV29-1 and TRBJ2-1; D is undetermined. The CDR3 covers 12 residues. Germline values: CDR1 SQVTM, CDR2 ANQGSEA. Trimming left V 3 bases short and J 8 bases short, with 11 bases between. CDR3 sequence reads: CSVESSRYEQFF. CDR3 coding DNA: TGCAGCGTTGAGTCTAGTCGCTATGAGCAGTTCTTC.

This clonotype appeared many times. The chain couples TRBV25-1 to TRBJ1-4; tentative D call: TRBD1 (5 bases). There are 13 residues in the CDR3. Germline V gives CDR1 MGHDK, CDR2 SYGVNS. Trimming shortened V by 6 bases and J by 7 bases, and 12 bases separated the two germline ends. CDR3 nucleotide sequence: TGTGCCAGCAGGGGGACGGGGTTTGAAAAACTGTTTTTT. Translation gives CASRGTGFEKLFF.

This clonotype was observed at least ten times. The V gene is TRBV12-3 or TRBV12-4, the J gene TRBJ1-2; D not certain. This CDR3 has 12 residues. The ends were cut back, 3 bases at V and 4 bases at J, with 6 bases in the middle. Here the CDR3 reads CASSFGSYGYTF. In DNA form, the CDR3 reads TGTGCCAGCAGTTTTGGCAGCTATGGCTACACCTTC.

This clonotype was seen many times. The chain uses TRBV11-3 and TRBJ2-3, with no clear D. Germline CDR1 reads SGHNT; CDR2 reads YENEEA. The CDR3 has 12 amino acids. V was pared by 2 bases and J by 0 bases, with 0 bases between. The CDR3 is CASSLSTDTQYF. The CDR3 DNA follows: TGTGCCAGCAGCTTAAGCACAGATACGCAGTATTTT.

This clonotype was recorded at least ten times. The chain joins TRBV7-2 to TRBJ2-7, with a weak D call TRBD1 (5 bases). The germline gives CDR1 SGHTA, CDR2 FQGNSA. Trimming took 3 bases from V and 3 from J, leaving 18 bases between them. The CDR3 covers 16 residues. CDR3 region: CASSFLPSGAGYEQYF. In DNA, the CDR3 is TGTGCCAGCAGCTTTCTACCCTCTGGGGCTGGCTACGAGCAGTACTTC.

In this sample, this clonotype turned up a few times. This rearrangement joins TRBV4-2 to TRBJ2-1; 10 bases are a match to TRBD2. With V trimmed by 0 bases and J by 9 bases, 5 bases remained unmatched. Germline V CDR1 and CDR2: LGHNA, YNFKEQ. The CDR3 loop spans 15 amino acids. CDR3 DNA sequence: TGTGCCAGCAGCCAAGATGGAGCGGGAGGGGGTGAGCAGTTCTTC. Encoded protein: CASSQDGAGGGEQFF.

This clonotype occurred many times. The chain has TRBV12-3 or TRBV12-4 and TRBJ1-5; D is unclear. The CDR3 contains 13 residues. V was trimmed by 5 bases and J by 7 bases, leaving 12 bases between them. CDR3 DNA sequence: TGTGCCAGCAGTCCTCGGGGAGACCAGCCCCAGCATTTT. Its protein product is CASSPRGDQPQHF.

Many counts were recorded for this clonotype. This chain joins TRBV20-1 and TRBJ2-1; D ambiguous. The ends were cut back, 7 bases at V and 1 base at J, with 14 bases in the middle. The CDR3 has 14 residues. Germline-derived CDR1 and CDR2 are DFQATT and SNEGSKA (reference sequence). The CDR3 loop is CSVRRAQSYNEQFF. CDR3 DNA: TGCAGTGTTCGGCGAGCGCAGTCCTACAATGAGCAGTTCTTC.

This clonotype was found many times. CDR3 bases: TGCGCCAGCAGCTCCCGGGACTACGAGCAGTACTTC. It specifies CASSSRDYEQYF. V gene TRBV5-1 combines with J gene TRBJ2-7, with TRBD2 as a possible D gene (5 bases). V dropped 3 bases and J dropped 3 bases, with 7 bases sitting between them. The CDR3 is 12 amino acids. Per germline, CDR1 SGHRS and CDR2 YFSETQ.

This clonotype was observed a few times. The V gene is TRBV5-6, the J gene TRBJ2-3, with D possibly matching TRBD1 (6 bases). The CDR3 consists of 15 residues. V was trimmed by 3 bases and J by 2 bases, leaving 13 bases between them. Germline V gives CDR1 SGHDT, CDR2 YYEEEE. The CDR3 is CASSSPGVFTDTQYF. The CDR3 DNA is TGTGCCAGCAGCTCCCCAGGGGTATTCACAGATACGCAGTATTTT.

In this sample, this clonotype turned up many times. This sequence joins TRBV11-2 and TRBJ2-7; TRBD1 is a possible D gene (5 bases). Germline V gene sequence: CDR1 SGHAT, CDR2 FQNNGV. This CDR3 comprises 14 residues. The V and J ends lost 2 bases and 2 bases respectively, with 10 bases between them. CDR3 sequence reads: CASSLRQSAYEQYF. The CDR3 DNA reads as TGTGCCAGCAGCTTAAGACAGTCCGCCTACGAGCAGTACTTC.

This clonotype was seen only a few times. The chain links TRBV4-2 to TRBJ1-2; TRBD1 matches at 8 bases. From germline, CDR1 is LGHNA and CDR2 YNFKEQ. The CDR3 contains 15 residues. The V segment lost 4 bases and the J segment 7 bases; nucleotides outside the gene matches: 11. CDR3 in DNA: TGTGCCAGCAGCCGATCAGGACAGGGAGGGTCTGGCTACACCTTC. Its translation: CASSRSGQGGSGYTF.

At least ten counts were recorded for this clonotype. The chain has TRBV11-2 and TRBJ2-7, with D unresolved. The CDR3 runs 11 residues. Germline loops: CDR1 SGHAT, CDR2 FQNNGV. Between the trimmed V and J ends, which lost 6 bases and 6 bases, there was a span of 9 bases. CDR3 nucleotide sequence: TGTGCCAGCAGTTATATGGCCGAGCAGTACTTC. Its translation: CASSYMAEQYF.

The sample holds many counts of this clonotype. The gene calls are TRBV7-7 and TRBJ2-2; D gene unclear. There are 14 residues in the CDR3. Trimming left V 5 bases short and J 1 base short, with 8 bases between. From germline, CDR1 is SSHAT and CDR2 FNYEAQ (reference sequence). The CDR3 nucleotides read TGTGCCAGCAGCCAGGATCTGAACACCGGGGAGCTGTTTTTT. It is translated as CASSQDLNTGELFF.

The chain carries TRBV18 and TRBJ2-7; possibly TRBD1 for D (6 bases). V shed 2 bases and J shed 3 bases, with 11 bases lying between them. The CDR3 runs 14 residues. Per the germline V gene, CDR1 is KGHSH and CDR2 is LQKENI. The CDR3 loop reads CASSPSGQYYEQYF. In DNA, the CDR3 is TGTGCCAGCTCACCAAGCGGACAGTACTACGAGCAGTACTTC.

The chain carries TRBV6-2 or TRBV6-3 and TRBJ1-1; 7 positions agree with TRBD1. This CDR3 region has 14 residues. V shed 0 bases, J shed 4 bases, and the junction held 2 bases outside the gene matches. Germline lookup yields CDR1 MNHEY and CDR2 SVGEGT. The CDR3 reads CASSYSTGSTEAFF. Written as DNA, the CDR3 is TGTGCCAGCAGTTACTCGACAGGGAGCACTGAAGCTTTCTTT.

This clonotype was seen many times. The V gene is TRBV29-1, the J gene TRBJ2-7; 10 bases map to TRBD1. The junction had 8 bases not matched to a gene; V was cut back by 6 bases and J by 6 bases. Per germline, CDR1 SQVTM and CDR2 ANQGSEA. The CDR3 is 13 residues long. The CDR3 region has the DNA TGCAGCGTGCGGGACAGGGGATCTGGCGAGCAGTACTTC. This codes for CSVRDRGSGEQYF.

This rearrangement joins TRBV20-1 to TRBJ2-7, with D perhaps TRBD1 or TRBD2 (7 bases each). V dropped 1 base and J dropped 12 bases, with 16 bases sitting between them. The CDR3 length is 12 residues. Per germline, CDR1 DFQATT and CDR2 SNEGSKA (reference sequence). The CDR3 DNA is TGCAGTGCTAGAGCCTCCGACAGGGAGGGGTACTTC. Its translation is CSARASDREGYF.

The chain links TRBV11-3 to TRBJ2-1; TRBD2 aligns across 8 bases. Germline V gives CDR1 SGHNT, CDR2 YENEEA. CDR3 length equals 17 residues. Germline trimming cut 4 bases from V and 8 bases from J; bases unmatched to any gene: 16. CDR3 bases: TGTGCCAGCAGCTCCCCCGCCGGGAGGGCCTTTCCGGATGAGCAGTTCTTC. As protein: CASSSPAGRAFPDEQFF.

The chain has TRBV7-8 and TRBJ2-3; TRBD2 matches at 10 bases. Trimming removed 2 bases from V and 4 bases from J; junction bases left unmatched: 9. CDR3 length: 17 residues. Germline V gene sequence: CDR1 SGHVS, CDR2 FQNEAQ. CDR3 residues: CASSLRSSGGASDTQYF. The CDR3 DNA reads as TGTGCCAGCAGCTTACGCTCGAGCGGGGGGGCGTCAGATACGCAGTATTTT.

The chain recombines TRBV30 with TRBJ2-5, with D unresolved. From germline, CDR1 is GTSNPN and CDR2 SVGIG (reference sequence). The CDR3 totals 11 residues. Trimming removed 3 bases from V and 5 bases from J, with 7 bases in between. CDR3 coding DNA: TGTGCCTGGAGAACGGGTGAGACCCAGTACTTC. Encoded protein: CAWRTGETQYF.

This clonotype was seen a handful of times. The J gene is TRBJ1-5, the V gene TRBV6-2 or TRBV6-3, with 8 bases lining up with TRBD1. V lost 6 bases to trimming and J lost 6 bases; unmatched junction nucleotides: 4. Germline V gene lookup returns CDR1 MNHEY and CDR2 SVGEGT. The CDR3 sequence is 13 residues long. The CDR3 nucleotides are TGTGCCAGCAGCTGGACAGGGAGTCAGCCCCAGCATTTT. Translation gives CASSWTGSQPQHF.

The sample holds a few counts of this clonotype. V usage is TRBV11-2 and J usage is TRBJ1-6; D not certain. CDR1 SGHAT and CDR2 FQNNGV come from the germline V gene. V lost 5 bases, J lost 6 bases, and 11 bases lay in between. The CDR3 has 14 residues. The CDR3 coding sequence is TGTGCCAGCAGCCGGGCGGGCTCTAATTCACCCCTCCACTTT. It yields the protein CASSRAGSNSPLHF.